Sequencing of this T cell receptor (beta chain) was carried out in a study of shared clonotypes between healthy human individuals (dated by TCRdb to the early 2020s). Background for the entire study: The cohort included a few men and a couple of women between 18 and 49 years of age. Per donor, three plates each were used for CD4 naive and CD4 memory, two for CD8 naive, and one for CD8 memory. Blood TCR repertoires of about five healthy adults were deeply sequenced to estimate repertoire size and the extent of clonotype sharing between individuals. To increase sequencing depth and limit assay-specific biases, different laboratories used diverse techniques to prepare libraries and sequence TCR repertoires. Per donor, leukapheresis produced somewhere between about 0.9 and 9.5 billion PBMCs.

TCR CDR3 regions were amplified from genomic DNA by multiplex PCR using the deep immunoSEQ assay. Extracted genomic DNA from each cell subset was distributed evenly across all wells of several immunoSEQ 96-well plates, and each plate was treated as a replicate. For sorted subsets, approximately 190 ng genomic DNA, equal to tens of thousands of T cell genomes, was loaded into each replicate PCR. The purified libraries were quantified using a Qubit 3.0 fluorometer, sized with a Bioanalyzer 2100, and then quantified again using the KAPA Library Quantification kit. Each immunoSEQ 96-well plate was sequenced on its own single-read 150-cycle Illumina NextSeq 550 flow cell. On the authors' methods: The immunoSEQ output contained only junctional sequences without quality scores, so filtering could not match that applied to full-length reads. To assign V/J genes and CDR3, sequences were annotated against IMGT germline references using PyIR, a Python wrapper for IgBLAST v1.9. Reads were filtered out if the reads had weak V/J assignments (E-value above 1e-6), no CDR3, stop codons, out-of-frame junctions, or ambiguous translated residues. A V3J clonotype was defined by an identical inferred V gene, J gene, and CDR3 amino acid sequence. The percentage overlap between two repertoires was calculated by dividing the number of shared unique clonotypes by the size of the smaller repertoire. Richness of each repertoire was evaluated using RTK rarefaction, the Chao1 estimator, and Recon v2.1 estimates of unobserved clonotypes. Generation probabilities for all TCRbeta clonotypes obtained by the gDNA method from four donors were computed using OLGA. TCRdb holds this immuneACCESS table with in-frame rearrangements only. Some clones are missing; in checked studies, unresolved V genes explain under half, and the rest has no known cause. The DNA gave D and trimming, while V, J and clone size come from that table. Counted in this sample were over 1.5 million clones; about 98% of them appeared once. The top ten clonotypes cover about 0.45% of the sample.

As regards this clone: Its antigen is unknown. Per-base qualities were not stored, and no clone one base away is much larger. Other nucleotide sequences from this sample produce the same CDR3.

CDR1 and CDR2 are read off the germline V gene (reference sequence) as DFQATT and SNEGSKA. The CDR3 measures 11 amino acids from cysteine to phenylalanine. CDR3 DNA only is kept here, 33 bases in frame from base 1. Cut back by 6 bases and 2 bases, the V and J ends lie 6 bases apart. Donors were healthy HIV-negative adults with no recently reported acute infections or vaccinations. All donors were Caucasian adults living in Nashville, Tennessee, USA. CD4+ T cells were enriched by magnetic negative selection, after which naive cells were positively selected on CD45RA and the negative fraction was taken as the memory subset. After blood collection by leukapheresis, PBMCs were isolated using Ficoll-Histopaque density gradient centrifugation and then cryopreserved in the vapor phase of liquid nitrogen. Analytical flow cytometry was used to check the purity and quantity of every magnetically sorted T cell population. Genomic DNA was isolated from every sorted fraction and measured by UV absorbance on a Nanodrop 2000c.

Overall study outcomes, separate from this receptor: Naive subsets generally had larger estimated clonotype richness than memory subsets did. Across a few donors, around 5% of naive CD4, around 3.3% of naive CD8, around 2.1% of memory CD4, and under 0.45% of memory CD8 clonotypes were shared. Sampling was restricted to blood, and TCR repertoires in tissues likely differ from the TCR repertoires found in blood. Compared with non-shared clonotypes, clonotypes shared by all four sorted-subset donors had higher generation probabilities. Based on pairwise subsampling, the degree of clonotype sharing among donors was expected to be affected by sequencing depth. Rarefaction of sorted-subset datasets indicated incomplete sequencing despite the large sequencing depth. The small number of donors limited the genetic and exposure-history diversity represented.

The sequenced sample consisted of naive CD4+ T cells sorted from blood. The cell subset or site tag for this specimen amounts to: CD45RA+ positively selected. The V and J segments used are TRBV20-1 and TRBJ2-3; no D gene can be assigned with confidence. The receptor's source is a young man in good health. For the CDR3, the sequence is CSAGNTDTQYF. The DNA is as follows: TGCAGTGCAGGGAACACAGATACGCAGTATTTT.